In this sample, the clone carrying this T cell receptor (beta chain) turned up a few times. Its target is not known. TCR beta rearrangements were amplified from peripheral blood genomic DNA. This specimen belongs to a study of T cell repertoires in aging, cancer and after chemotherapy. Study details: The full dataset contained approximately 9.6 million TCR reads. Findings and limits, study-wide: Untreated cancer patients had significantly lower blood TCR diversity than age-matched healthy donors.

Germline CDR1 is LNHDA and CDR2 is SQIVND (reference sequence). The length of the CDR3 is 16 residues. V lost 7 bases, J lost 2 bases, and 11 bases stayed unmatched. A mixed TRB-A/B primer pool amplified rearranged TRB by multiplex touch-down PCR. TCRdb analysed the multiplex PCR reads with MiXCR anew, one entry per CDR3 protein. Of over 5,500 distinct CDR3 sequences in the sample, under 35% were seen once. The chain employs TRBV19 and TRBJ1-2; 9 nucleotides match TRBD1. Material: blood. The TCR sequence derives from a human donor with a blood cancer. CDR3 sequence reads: CASNPHQDRGNYGYTF. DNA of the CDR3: TGTGCCAGTAATCCACACCAGGACAGGGGAAACTATGGCTACACCTTC.